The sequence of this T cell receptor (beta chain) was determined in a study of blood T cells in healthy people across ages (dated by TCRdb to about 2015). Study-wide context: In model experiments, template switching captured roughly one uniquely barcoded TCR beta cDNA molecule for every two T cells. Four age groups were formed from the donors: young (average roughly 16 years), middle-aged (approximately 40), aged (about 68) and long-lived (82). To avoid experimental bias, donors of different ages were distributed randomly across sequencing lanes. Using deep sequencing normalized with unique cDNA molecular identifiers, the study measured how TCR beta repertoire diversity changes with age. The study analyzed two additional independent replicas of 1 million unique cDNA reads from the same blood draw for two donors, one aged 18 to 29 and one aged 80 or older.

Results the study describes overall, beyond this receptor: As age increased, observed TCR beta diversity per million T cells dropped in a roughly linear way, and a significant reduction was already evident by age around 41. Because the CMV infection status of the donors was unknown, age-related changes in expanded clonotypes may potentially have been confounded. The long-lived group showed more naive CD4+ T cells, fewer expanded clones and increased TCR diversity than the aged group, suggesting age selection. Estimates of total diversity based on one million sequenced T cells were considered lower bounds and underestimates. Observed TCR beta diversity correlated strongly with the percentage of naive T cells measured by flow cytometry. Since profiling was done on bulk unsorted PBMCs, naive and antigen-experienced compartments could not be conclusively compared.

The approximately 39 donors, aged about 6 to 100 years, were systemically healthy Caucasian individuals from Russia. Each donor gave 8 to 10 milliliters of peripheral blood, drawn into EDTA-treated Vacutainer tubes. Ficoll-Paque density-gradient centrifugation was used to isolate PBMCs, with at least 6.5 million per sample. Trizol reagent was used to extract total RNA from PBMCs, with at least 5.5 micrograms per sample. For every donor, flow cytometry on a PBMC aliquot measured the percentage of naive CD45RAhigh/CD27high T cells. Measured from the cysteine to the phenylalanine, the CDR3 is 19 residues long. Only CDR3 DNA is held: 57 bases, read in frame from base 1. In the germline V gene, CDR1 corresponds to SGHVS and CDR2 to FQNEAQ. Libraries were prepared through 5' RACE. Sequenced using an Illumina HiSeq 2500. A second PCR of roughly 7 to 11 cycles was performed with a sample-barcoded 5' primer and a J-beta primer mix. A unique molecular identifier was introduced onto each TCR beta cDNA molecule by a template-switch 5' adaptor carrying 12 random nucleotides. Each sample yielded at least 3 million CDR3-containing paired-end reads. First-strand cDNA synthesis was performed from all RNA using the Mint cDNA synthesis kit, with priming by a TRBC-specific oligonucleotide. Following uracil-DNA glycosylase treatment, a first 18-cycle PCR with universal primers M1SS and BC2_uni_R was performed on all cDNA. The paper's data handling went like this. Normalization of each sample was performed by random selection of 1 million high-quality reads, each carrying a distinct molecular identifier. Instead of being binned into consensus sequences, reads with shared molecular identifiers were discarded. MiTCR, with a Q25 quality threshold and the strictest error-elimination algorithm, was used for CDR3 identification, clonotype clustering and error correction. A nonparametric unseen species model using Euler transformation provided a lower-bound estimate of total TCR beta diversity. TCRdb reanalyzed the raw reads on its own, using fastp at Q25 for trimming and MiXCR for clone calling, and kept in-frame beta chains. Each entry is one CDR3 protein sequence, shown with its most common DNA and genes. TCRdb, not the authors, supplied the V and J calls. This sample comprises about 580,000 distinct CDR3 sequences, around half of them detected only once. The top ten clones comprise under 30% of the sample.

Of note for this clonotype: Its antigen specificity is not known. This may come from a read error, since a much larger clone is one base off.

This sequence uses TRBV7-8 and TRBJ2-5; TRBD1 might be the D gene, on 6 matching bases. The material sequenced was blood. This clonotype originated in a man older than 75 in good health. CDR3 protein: CANSRFQGSQWNLQETQYF. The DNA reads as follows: TGTGCCAACAGCCGATTTCAGGGGTCTCAATGGAATCTACAAGAGACCCAGTACTTC.